This is a list of T cell receptor beta chains from one sample in a study of blood T cells in healthy people across ages. TCRdb itself ran the 5' RACE reads through MiXCR, one entry per CDR3 protein. The sample consists of 800,000 or so distinct CDR3 sequences, around 68% of them appearing once. Sequenced: blood. These receptors were obtained from a young man in good health. Each CDR3 is given with its conserved first and last residue. D genes are given only for firm matches. Where a row states a size, it is once, few, many or the class of an expanded clone; other rows omit it.

j_gene,v_gene,abundance,d_gene,CDR3aa,CDR3nt
TRBJ1-6,TRBV9,-,TRBD1,CASSWDRESGNSPLHF,TGTGCCAGCAGCTGGGACAGGGAATCGGGTAATTCACCCCTCCACTTT
TRBJ2-7,TRBV27,-,-,CASRPIGGATYEQYF,TGTGCCAGCAGACCTATCGGGGGTGCTACCTACGAGCAGTACTTC
TRBJ2-7,TRBV5-1,-,-,CASSLEAALSGEQYF,TGCGCCAGCAGCTTGGAGGCAGCCCTCTCGGGCGAGCAGTACTTC
TRBJ2-7,TRBV4-3,few,-,CASSQDYLGGKYF,TGCGCCAGCAGCCAAGATTATCTGGGGGGAAAGTACTTC
TRBJ2-7,TRBV9,-,-,CASSPGAVGGEQYF,TGTGCCAGCAGCCCCGGGGCAGTTGGGGGCGAGCAGTACTTC
TRBJ2-1,TRBV4-2,many,TRBD2,CASSRGLAGDEQFF,TGTGCCAGCAGCCGCGGACTAGCCGGGGATGAGCAGTTCTTC
TRBJ1-2,TRBV10-3,-,-,CAISESSQQGFNYGYTF,TGTGCCATCAGTGAGTCATCCCAACAGGGTTTTAACTATGGCTACACCTTC
TRBJ2-1,TRBV20-1,-,-,CSARDGGSGIGYNEQFF,TGCAGTGCTAGAGATGGGGGGTCGGGGATTGGATACAATGAGCAGTTCTTC
TRBJ1-5,TRBV5-5,-,TRBD1,CASSVGQGHQPQHF,TGTGCCAGCAGCGTCGGACAGGGGCACCAGCCCCAGCATTTT
TRBJ2-3,TRBV10-3,few,TRBD2,CAISEERLAGAFTDTQYF,TGTGCCATCAGTGAAGAGAGGTTAGCGGGGGCCTTCACAGATACGCAGTATTTT
TRBJ1-2,TRBV20-1,-,-,CSASRGDGYTF,TGCAGTGCTAGTCGGGGGGATGGCTACACCTTC
TRBJ1-1,TRBV20-1,-,-,CSGKLNTEAFF,TGCAGTGGCAAGCTCAACACTGAAGCTTTCTTT
TRBJ2-1,TRBV4-3,few,TRBD1,CASSHEPGTGRNEQFF,TGCGCCAGCAGCCACGAACCCGGGACAGGGAGGAATGAGCAGTTCTTC
TRBJ2-7,TRBV20-1,-,-,CSARDTGAYEQYF,TGCAGTGCTAGGGATACCGGGGCCTACGAGCAGTACTTC
TRBJ2-3,TRBV7-2,few,-,CASTPWAPSGTDTQYF,TGTGCCAGCACGCCTTGGGCGCCATCAGGCACAGATACGCAGTATTTT